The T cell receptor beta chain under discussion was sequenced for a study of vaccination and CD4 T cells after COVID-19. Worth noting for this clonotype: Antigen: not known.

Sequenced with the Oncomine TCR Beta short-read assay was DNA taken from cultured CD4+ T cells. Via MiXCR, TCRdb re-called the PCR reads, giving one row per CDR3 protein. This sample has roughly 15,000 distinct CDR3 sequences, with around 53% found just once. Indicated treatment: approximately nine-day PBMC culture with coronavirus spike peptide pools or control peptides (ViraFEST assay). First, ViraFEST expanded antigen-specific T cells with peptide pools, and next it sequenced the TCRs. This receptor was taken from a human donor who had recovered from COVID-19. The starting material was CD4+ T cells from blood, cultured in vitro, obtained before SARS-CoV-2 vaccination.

As DNA, the CDR3 is TGTGCCAGCAGAACCGGACAGGCCACCTACGAGCAGTACTTC. It is translated as CASRTGQATYEQYF. The rearrangement links TRBV27 to TRBJ2-7, with 7 nucleotides matching TRBD1. Germline V gene lookup returns CDR1 MNHEY and CDR2 SMNVEV (reference sequence). J gave up 2 bases and V 6 bases, and 7 bases lay outside the gene matches. The CDR3 is made up of 14 amino acids.